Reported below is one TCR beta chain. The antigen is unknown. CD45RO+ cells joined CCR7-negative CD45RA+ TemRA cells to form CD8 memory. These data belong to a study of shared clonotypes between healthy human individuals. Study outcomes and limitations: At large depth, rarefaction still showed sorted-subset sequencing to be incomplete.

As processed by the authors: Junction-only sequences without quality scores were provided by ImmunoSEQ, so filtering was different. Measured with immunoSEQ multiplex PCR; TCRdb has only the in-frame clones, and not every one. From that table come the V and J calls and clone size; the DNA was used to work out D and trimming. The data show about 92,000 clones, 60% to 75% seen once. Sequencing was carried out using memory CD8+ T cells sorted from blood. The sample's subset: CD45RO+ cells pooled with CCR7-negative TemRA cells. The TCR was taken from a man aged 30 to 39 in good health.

The CDR3 sequence is CALRRSGGTGELFF. In DNA form, the CDR3 reads TGTGCGTTGCGTCGGTCCGGCGGCACCGGGGAGCTGTTTTTT. This chain links TRBV7-8 with TRBJ2-2; D not resolved. Per germline, CDR1 SGHVS and CDR2 FQNEAQ. The CDR3 runs to 14 residues.